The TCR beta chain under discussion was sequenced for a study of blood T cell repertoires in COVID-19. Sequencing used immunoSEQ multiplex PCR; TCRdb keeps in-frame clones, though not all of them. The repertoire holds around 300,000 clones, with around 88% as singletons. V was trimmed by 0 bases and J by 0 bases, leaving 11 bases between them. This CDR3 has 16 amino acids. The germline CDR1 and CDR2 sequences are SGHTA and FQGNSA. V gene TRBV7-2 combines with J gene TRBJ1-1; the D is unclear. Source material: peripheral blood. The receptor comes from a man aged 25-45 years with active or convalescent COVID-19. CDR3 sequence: CASSLASTSMNTEAFF. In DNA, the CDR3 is TGTGCCAGCAGCTTAGCCTCGACAAGTATGAACACTGAAGCTTTCTTT.